This T cell receptor (beta chain) was identified in a study of response to subunit inactivated influenza vaccine. Study results and caveats: Every seasonal influenza vaccination brings in few new T cells, the authors suggested.

MiXCR, run by TCRdb on the RT-PCR reads, gives a single entry per CDR3 protein. The profile shows a few hundred thousand distinct CDR3 sequences, around 15% of them singletons. In regard to this clonotype: Its specificity is unknown.

The CDR3 is 17 residues long. Trimming stripped 5 bases from V and 4 bases from J, with 18 bases between. The germline V gene encodes CDR1 LNHNV and CDR2 YYDKDF (reference sequence). The origin of this receptor is a man between 45 and 60 years old who received an inactivated influenza vaccine. The genes are TRBV15 and TRBJ2-6, with D perhaps given as TRBD1 or TRBD2 (5 bases each). Specimen: PBMCs from blood, collected about 13 days after vaccination. In DNA form, the CDR3 reads TGTGCCACCAGCGGCGCCAGGGACCTCGCCGGGGCCAACGTCCTGACTTTC. Protein sequence: CATSGARDLAGANVLTF.